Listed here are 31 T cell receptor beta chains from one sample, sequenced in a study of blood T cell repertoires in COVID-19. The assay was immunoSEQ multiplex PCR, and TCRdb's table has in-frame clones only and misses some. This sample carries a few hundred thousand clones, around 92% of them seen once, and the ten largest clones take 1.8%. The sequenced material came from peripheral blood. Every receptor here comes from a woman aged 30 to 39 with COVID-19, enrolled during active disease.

CDR3 amino acids: CAISRQGDQPQHF. The CDR3 region has the DNA TGTGCCATCAGTCGACAGGGCGATCAGCCCCAGCATTTT. The V and J genes are TRBV10-3 and TRBJ1-5, with 7 positions matching TRBD1. The ends lost 5 bases at V and 5 bases at J; junction bases unmatched: 3. Germline V lookup: CDR1 ENHRY, CDR2 SYGVKD. The CDR3 consists of 13 residues.

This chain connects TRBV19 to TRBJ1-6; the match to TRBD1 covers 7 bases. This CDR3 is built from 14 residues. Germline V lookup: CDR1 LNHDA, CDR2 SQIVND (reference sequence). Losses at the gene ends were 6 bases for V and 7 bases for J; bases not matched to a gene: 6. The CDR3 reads CASSYGQANSPLHF. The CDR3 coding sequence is TGTGCCAGTAGCTATGGACAGGCAAATTCACCCCTCCACTTT.

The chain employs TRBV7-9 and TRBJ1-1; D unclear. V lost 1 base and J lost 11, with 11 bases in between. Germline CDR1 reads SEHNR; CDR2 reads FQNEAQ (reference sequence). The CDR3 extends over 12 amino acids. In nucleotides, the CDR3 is TGTGCCAGCAGCTTAGGAGACGGAGGGGCTTTCTTT. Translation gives CASSLGDGGAFF.

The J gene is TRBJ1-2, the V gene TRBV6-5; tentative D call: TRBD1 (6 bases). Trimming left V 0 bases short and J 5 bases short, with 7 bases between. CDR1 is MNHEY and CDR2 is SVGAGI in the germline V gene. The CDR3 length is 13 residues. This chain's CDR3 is CASSYSQGYGYTF. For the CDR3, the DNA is TGTGCCAGCAGTTACTCTCAGGGGTATGGCTACACCTTC.

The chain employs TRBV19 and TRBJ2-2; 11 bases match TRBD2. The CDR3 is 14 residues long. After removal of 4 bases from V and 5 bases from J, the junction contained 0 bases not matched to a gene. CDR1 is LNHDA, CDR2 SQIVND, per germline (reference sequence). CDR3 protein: CASSRTSGTGELFF. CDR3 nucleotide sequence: TGTGCCAGTAGTAGGACTAGCGGGACCGGGGAGCTGTTTTTT.

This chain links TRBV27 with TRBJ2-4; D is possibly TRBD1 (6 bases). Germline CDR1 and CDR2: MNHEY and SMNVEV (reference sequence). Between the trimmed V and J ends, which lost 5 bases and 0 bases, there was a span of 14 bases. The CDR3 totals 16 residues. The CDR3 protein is CASSEQGFLAKNIQYF. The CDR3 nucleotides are TGTGCCAGCAGTGAACAGGGTTTCCTAGCCAAAAACATTCAGTACTTC.

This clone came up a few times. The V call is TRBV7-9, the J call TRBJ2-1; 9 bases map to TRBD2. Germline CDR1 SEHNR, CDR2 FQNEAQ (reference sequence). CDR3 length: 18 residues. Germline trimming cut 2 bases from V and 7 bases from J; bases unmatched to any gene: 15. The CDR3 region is CASSLPPRLAGKGNEQFF. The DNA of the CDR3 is TGTGCCAGCAGCTTACCTCCTCGGCTAGCGGGAAAGGGGAATGAGCAGTTCTTC. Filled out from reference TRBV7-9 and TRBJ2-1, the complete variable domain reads DTGVSQNPRHKITKRGQNVTFRCDPISEHNRLYWYRQTLGQGPEFLTYFQNEAQLEKSRLLSDRFSAERPKGSFSTLEIQRTEQGDSAMYLCASSLPPRLAGKGNEQFFGPGTRLTVL.

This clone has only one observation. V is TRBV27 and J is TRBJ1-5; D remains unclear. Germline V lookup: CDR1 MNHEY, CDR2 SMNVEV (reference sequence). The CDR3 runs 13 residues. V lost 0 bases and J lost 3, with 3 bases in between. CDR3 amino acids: CASSLSVNQPQHF. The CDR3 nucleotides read TGTGCCAGCAGTTTATCCGTCAATCAGCCCCAGCATTTT.

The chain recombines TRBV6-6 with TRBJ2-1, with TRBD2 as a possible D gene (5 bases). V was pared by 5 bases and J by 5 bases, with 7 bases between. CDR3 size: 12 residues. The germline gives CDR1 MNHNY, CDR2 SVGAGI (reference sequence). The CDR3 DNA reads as TGTGCCAGCAGTCGGGGAGACAATGAGCAGTTCTTC. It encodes CASSRGDNEQFF.

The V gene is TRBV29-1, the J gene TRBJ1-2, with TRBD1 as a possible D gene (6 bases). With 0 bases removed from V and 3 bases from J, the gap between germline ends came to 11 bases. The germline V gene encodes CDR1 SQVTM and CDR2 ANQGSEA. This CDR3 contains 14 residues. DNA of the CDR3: TGCAGCGTTGAAGATTTGAGACAGGACTATGGCTACACCTTC. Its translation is CSVEDLRQDYGYTF.

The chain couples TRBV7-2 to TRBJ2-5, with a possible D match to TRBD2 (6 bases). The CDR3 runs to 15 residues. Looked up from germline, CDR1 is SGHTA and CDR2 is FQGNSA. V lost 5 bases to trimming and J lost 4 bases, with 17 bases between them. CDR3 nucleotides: TGTGCCAGCAGCGGGGGACCGGGAGCGGGAGAGACCCAGTACTTC. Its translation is CASSGGPGAGETQYF.

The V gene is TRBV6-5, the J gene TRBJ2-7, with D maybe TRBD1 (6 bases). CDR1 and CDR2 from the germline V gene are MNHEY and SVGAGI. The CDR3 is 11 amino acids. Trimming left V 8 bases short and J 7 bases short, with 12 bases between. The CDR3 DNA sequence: TGTGCCAGCGAGGGGGAAAGGGAGCAGTACGTC. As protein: CASEGEREQYV.

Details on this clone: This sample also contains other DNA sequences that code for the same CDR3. The CDR3 DNA is TGCGCCAGCAGCTTGGCAGGGGACACTGAAGCTTTCTTT. Protein: CASSLAGDTEAFF. The J gene is TRBJ1-1, the V gene TRBV5-1, with D perhaps matching TRBD1 (6 bases). The CDR3 sequence is 13 residues long. V lost 0 bases to trimming and J lost 3 bases, with 6 bases between them. Germline CDR1 reads SGHRS; CDR2 reads YFSETQ.

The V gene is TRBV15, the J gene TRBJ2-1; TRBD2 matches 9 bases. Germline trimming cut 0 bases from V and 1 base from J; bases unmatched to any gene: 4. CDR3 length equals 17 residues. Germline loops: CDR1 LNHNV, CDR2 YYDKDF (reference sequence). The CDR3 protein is CATSREEAGGSYNEQFF. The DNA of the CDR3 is TGTGCCACCAGCAGAGAGGAGGCGGGGGGGTCCTACAATGAGCAGTTCTTC.

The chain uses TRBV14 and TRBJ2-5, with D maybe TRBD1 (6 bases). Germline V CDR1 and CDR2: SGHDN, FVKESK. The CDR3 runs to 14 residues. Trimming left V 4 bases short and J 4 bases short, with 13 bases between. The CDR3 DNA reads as TGTGCCAGCAGCCTTGGGGCAGGGGTAGAGACCCAGTACTTC. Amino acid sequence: CASSLGAGVETQYF.

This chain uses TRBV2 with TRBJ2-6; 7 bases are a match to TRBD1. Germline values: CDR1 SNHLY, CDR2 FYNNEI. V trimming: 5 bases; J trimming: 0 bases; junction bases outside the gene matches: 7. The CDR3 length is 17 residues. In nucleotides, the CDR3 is TGTGCCAGCAGTCCCGGGACAGATGACTCTGGGGCCAACGTCCTGACTTTC. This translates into CASSPGTDDSGANVLTF. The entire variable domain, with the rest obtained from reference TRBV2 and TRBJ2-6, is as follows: EPEVTQTPSHQVTQMGQEVILRCVPISNHLYFYWYRQILGQKVEFLVSFYNNEISEKSEIFDDQFSVERPDGSNFTLKIRSTKLEDSAMYFCASSPGTDDSGANVLTFGAGSRLTVL.

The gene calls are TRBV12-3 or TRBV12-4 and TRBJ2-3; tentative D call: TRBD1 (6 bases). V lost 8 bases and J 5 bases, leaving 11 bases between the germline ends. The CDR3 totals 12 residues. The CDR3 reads CASGQPLDTQYF. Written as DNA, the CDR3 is TGTGCCAGCGGACAGCCCTTAGATACGCAGTATTTT.

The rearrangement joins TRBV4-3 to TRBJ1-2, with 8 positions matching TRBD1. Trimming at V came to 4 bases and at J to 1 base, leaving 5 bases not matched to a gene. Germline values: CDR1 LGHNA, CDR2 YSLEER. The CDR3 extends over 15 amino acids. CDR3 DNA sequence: TGCGCCAGCAGCCCTCGGACAGGGCTTAACTATGGCTACACCTTC. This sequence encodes CASSPRTGLNYGYTF.

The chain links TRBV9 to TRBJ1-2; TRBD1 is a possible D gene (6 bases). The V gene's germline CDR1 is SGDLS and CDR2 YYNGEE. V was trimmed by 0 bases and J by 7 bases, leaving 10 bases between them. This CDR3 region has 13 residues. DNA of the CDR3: TGTGCCAGCAGCGTAGGAGGGGGGGCTGGCTACACCTTC. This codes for CASSVGGGAGYTF.

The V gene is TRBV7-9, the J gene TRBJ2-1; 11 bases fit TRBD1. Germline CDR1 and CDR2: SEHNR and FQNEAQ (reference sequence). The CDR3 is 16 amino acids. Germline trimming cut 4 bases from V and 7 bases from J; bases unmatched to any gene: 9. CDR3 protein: CASSSPGQGAWNEQFF. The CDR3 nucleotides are TGTGCCAGCAGCTCCCCAGGACAGGGGGCTTGGAATGAGCAGTTCTTC.

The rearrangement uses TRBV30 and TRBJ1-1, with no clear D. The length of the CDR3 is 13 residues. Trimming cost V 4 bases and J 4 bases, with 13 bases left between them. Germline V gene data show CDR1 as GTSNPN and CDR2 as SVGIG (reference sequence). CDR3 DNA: TGTGCCTGGAACGGGGTAACGGGCACTGAAGCTTTCTTT. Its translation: CAWNGVTGTEAFF.

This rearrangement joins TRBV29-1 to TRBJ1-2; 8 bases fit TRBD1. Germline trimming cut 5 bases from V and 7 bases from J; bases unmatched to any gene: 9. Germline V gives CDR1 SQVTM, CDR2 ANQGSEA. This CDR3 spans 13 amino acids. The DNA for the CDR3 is TGCAGCGTTAACAGGGGGATCGCCGGTGGCTACACCTTC. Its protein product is CSVNRGIAGGYTF.

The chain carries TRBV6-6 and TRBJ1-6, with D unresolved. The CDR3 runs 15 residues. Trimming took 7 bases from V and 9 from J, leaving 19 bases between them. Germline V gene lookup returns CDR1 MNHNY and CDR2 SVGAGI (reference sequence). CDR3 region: CASTNEGLASSPLHF. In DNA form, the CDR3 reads TGTGCCAGCACGAATGAAGGGCTAGCTAGTTCACCCCTCCACTTT.

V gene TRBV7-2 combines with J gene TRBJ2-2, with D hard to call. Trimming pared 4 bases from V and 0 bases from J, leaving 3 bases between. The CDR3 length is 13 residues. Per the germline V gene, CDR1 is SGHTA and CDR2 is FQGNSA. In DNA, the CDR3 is TGTGCCAGCAGCTACACGAACACCGGGGAGCTGTTTTTT. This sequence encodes CASSYTNTGELFF.

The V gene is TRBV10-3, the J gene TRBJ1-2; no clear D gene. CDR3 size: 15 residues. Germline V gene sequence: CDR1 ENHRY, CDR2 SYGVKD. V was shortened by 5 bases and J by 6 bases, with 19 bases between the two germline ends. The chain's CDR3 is CAISREFGPSDGYTF. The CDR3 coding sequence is TGTGCCATCAGTAGGGAATTCGGGCCTAGCGATGGCTACACCTTC.

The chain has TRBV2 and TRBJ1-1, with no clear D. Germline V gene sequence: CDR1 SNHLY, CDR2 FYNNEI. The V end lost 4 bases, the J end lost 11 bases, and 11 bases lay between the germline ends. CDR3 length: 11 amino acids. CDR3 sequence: CASSGEGGAFF. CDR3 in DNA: TGTGCCAGCAGTGGAGAGGGAGGCGCTTTCTTT. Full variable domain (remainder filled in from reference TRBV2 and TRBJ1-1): EPEVTQTPSHQVTQMGQEVILRCVPISNHLYFYWYRQILGQKVEFLVSFYNNEISEKSEIFDDQFSVERPDGSNFTLKIRSTKLEDSAMYFCASSGEGGAFFGQGTRLTVV.

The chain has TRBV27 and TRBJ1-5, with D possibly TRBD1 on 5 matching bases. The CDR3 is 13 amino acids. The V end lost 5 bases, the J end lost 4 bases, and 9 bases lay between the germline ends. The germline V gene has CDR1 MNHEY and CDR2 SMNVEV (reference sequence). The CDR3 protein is CASSTRQNQPQHF. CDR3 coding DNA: TGTGCCAGCAGTACCAGACAGAATCAGCCCCAGCATTTT.

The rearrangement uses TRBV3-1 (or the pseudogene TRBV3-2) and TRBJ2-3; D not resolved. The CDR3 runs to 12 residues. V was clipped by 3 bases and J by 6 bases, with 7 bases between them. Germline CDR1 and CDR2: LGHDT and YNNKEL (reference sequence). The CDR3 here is CASSQAGDTQYF. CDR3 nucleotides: TGTGCCAGCAGCCAGGCCGGGGATACGCAGTATTTT.

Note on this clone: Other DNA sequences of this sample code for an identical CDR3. The CDR3 loop is CASSPEGGMNTEAFF. CDR3 coding DNA: TGTGCCAGCTCACCAGAAGGGGGCATGAACACTGAAGCTTTCTTT. The chain has TRBV18 and TRBJ1-1; 7 bases are a match to TRBD1. Looked up from germline, CDR1 is KGHSH and CDR2 is LQKENI. Trimming at V came to 2 bases and at J to 0 bases, leaving 3 bases not matched to a gene. The CDR3 length is 15 residues.

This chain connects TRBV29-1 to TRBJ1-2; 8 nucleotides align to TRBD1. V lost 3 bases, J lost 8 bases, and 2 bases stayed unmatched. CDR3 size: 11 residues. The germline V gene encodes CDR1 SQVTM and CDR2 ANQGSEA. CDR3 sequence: CSVEDREGYTF. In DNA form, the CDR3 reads TGCAGCGTTGAGGACAGGGAAGGCTACACCTTC.

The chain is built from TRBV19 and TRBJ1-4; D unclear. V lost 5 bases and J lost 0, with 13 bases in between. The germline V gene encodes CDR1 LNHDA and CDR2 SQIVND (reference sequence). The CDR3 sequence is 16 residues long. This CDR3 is CASSPRGRATNEKLFF. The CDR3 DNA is TGTGCCAGTAGTCCCCGCGGGAGAGCAACTAATGAAAAACTGTTTTTT.